Listed here are 22 T cell receptor beta chains from one sample, sequenced in a study of long-term antiretroviral therapy in people with HIV. The immunoSEQ assay was v3.0, run at survey level. Profiled with immunoSEQ multiplex PCR; TCRdb holds only in-frame clones, not every one. The sample includes over 8,500 clones, under 80% of them seen just once. The sample consisted of unsorted PBMCs, taken at the start of antiretroviral therapy, before treatment. These receptors all come from a man in his thirties or forties with HIV.

This clone occurred a few times. The CDR3 sequence: CASSLDLGVAGNTIYF. Here the CDR3 DNA reads TGTGCCAGCAGCTTAGATCTCGGGGTGGCCGGAAACACCATATATTTT. The rearrangement joins TRBV7-6 to TRBJ1-3; D gene uncertain. There are 16 residues in the CDR3. Germline CDR1 and CDR2: SGHVS and FNYEAQ. Trimming shortened V by 1 base and J by 4 bases, and 14 bases separated the two germline ends.

The chain has TRBV18 and TRBJ2-1; D possibly corresponds to TRBD2 (6 bases). This CDR3 contains 14 residues. The V gene lost 5 bases and the J gene lost 7 bases, with 15 bases spanning the gap. Germline V gene sequence: CDR1 KGHSH, CDR2 LQKENI. The CDR3 coding sequence is TGTGCCAGCTCAGAGAGGGAGGTTAAGAATGAGCAGTTCTTC. Translating it yields CASSEREVKNEQFF.

The chain joins TRBV9 to TRBJ2-7, with 15 bases aligning to TRBD2. This CDR3 has 18 amino acids. Germline trimming cut 4 bases from V and 0 bases from J; bases unmatched to any gene: 8. In germline, CDR1 is SGDLS, CDR2 YYNGEE. CDR3 loop: CASSPGLAGGPSSYEQYF. The CDR3 DNA sequence: TGTGCCAGCAGCCCGGGACTAGCGGGGGGTCCGAGCTCCTACGAGCAGTACTTC. Using reference TRBV9 and TRBJ2-7 for the parts outside the CDR3, the full variable domain is DSGVTQTPKHLITATGQRVTLRCSPRSGDLSVYWYQQSLDQGLQFLIQYYNGEERAKGNILERFSAQQFPDLHSELNLSSLELGDSALYFCASSPGLAGGPSSYEQYFGPGTRLTVT.

The chain is built from TRBV7-2 and TRBJ2-6; the D is unclear. CDR1 is SGHTA, CDR2 FQGNSA, per germline. The CDR3 covers 14 residues. The V and J ends lost 0 bases and 0 bases respectively, with 0 bases between them. CDR3 coding DNA: TGTGCCAGCAGCTTAGCCTCTGGGGCCAACGTCCTGACTTTC. Its translation: CASSLASGANVLTF.

In nucleotides, the CDR3 is TGTGCCAGCAGTTACTCCCGGGACAGGGTAGATACGCAGTATTTT. Translated: CASSYSRDRVDTQYF. The chain combines TRBV6-6 with TRBJ2-3, with 9 bases lining up with TRBD1. Germline V gene data show CDR1 as MNHNY and CDR2 as SVGAGI (reference sequence). The CDR3 spans 15 residues. Trimming removed 0 bases from V and 5 bases from J; junction bases left unmatched: 3.

The chain links TRBV7-2 to TRBJ2-7; 7 positions agree with TRBD1. CDR3 length: 13 amino acids. Germline values: CDR1 SGHTA, CDR2 FQGNSA. With V trimmed by 5 bases and J by 6 bases, 7 bases remained unmatched. The CDR3, as DNA: TGTGCCAGCAGCCGGGACAGTATTTCCGAGCAGTACTTC. It specifies CASSRDSISEQYF.

The genes are TRBV19 and TRBJ2-3; TRBD2 matches 9 bases. V lost 4 bases to trimming and J lost 1 base; unmatched junction nucleotides: 6. This CDR3 has 16 amino acids. CDR1 and CDR2 from the germline V gene are LNHDA and SQIVND (reference sequence). The CDR3 coding sequence is TGTGCCAGTAGTACGATAGCGGGAGAGGGCACAGATACGCAGTATTTT. Protein sequence: CASSTIAGEGTDTQYF.

V usage is TRBV11-1 and J usage is TRBJ1-5; D call uncertain. Germline V CDR1 and CDR2: SGHAT, FQDESV (reference sequence). CDR3 length: 12 amino acids. The V and J ends lost 6 bases and 4 bases respectively, with 7 bases between them. The CDR3 is CASRPDNQPQHF. CDR3 nucleotides: TGTGCCAGCAGACCCGATAATCAGCCCCAGCATTTT.

The chain uses TRBV19 and TRBJ2-3; 10 positions agree with TRBD2. There are 16 residues in the CDR3. V was pared by 3 bases and J by 2 bases, with 5 bases of the junction left unmatched. Germline CDR1 LNHDA, CDR2 SQIVND (reference sequence). CDR3 sequence: CASSMRLAGYTDTQYF. In DNA, the CDR3 is TGTGCCAGTAGTATGAGACTAGCGGGCTACACAGATACGCAGTATTTT.

This clone was picked up a small number of times. The chain uses TRBV7-9 and TRBJ1-2, with D perhaps TRBD1 (6 bases). Trimming pared 5 bases from V and 8 bases from J, leaving 12 bases between. CDR1 SEHNR and CDR2 FQNEAQ come from the germline V gene (reference sequence). This CDR3 comprises 12 residues. CDR3 coding DNA: TGTGCCAGCAGCAACCGGGACACCGGCTACACCTTC. This encodes CASSNRDTGYTF.

The CDR3 is CASSKAGRLAGVYEQYF. CDR3 sequence (DNA): TGTGCCAGCAGCAAAGCGGGGAGACTAGCGGGAGTTTACGAGCAGTACTTC. J is TRBJ2-7 and V is TRBV21-1; no DNA check was done on the table's D call, TRBD2. TRBV21-1 is tagged as a pseudogene. The CDR3 sequence is 17 residues long.

V gene TRBV27 combines with J gene TRBJ2-7, with 10 bases that match TRBD2. Per the germline V gene, CDR1 is MNHEY and CDR2 is SMNVEV (reference sequence). Unmatched junction bases numbered 5, after V lost 5 bases and J lost 4 bases. This CDR3 region has 14 residues. CDR3 in DNA: TGTGCCAGCAGTCCTAGCGGGAGAGGATACGAGCAGTACTTC. This gives the protein CASSPSGRGYEQYF.

The gene calls are TRBV7-3 and TRBJ2-7; 9 positions match TRBD2. Trimming removed 2 bases from V and 2 bases from J; junction bases left unmatched: 1. The CDR3 is 14 residues long. Germline V gene lookup returns CDR1 SGHTA and CDR2 FQGTGA. CDR3 in amino acids: CASSLLAGPYEQYF. DNA of the CDR3: TGTGCCAGCAGCTTACTAGCGGGACCCTACGAGCAGTACTTC.

The rearrangement joins TRBV2 to TRBJ2-2, with D uncertain. Germline CDR1 is SNHLY and CDR2 is FYNNEI. The CDR3 extends over 16 amino acids. V was shortened by 1 base and J by 7 bases, with 16 bases between the two germline ends. The CDR3 DNA follows: TGTGCCAGCAGTGAAGTGGTCGGGTTGTCGGTCGGGGAGCTGTTTTTT. This encodes CASSEVVGLSVGELFF.

The V and J genes are TRBV28 and TRBJ2-7; D remains ambiguous. Trimming pared 7 bases from V and 5 bases from J, leaving 12 bases between. CDR1 and CDR2 from the germline V gene are MDHEN and SYDVKM. CDR3 length: 12 residues. CDR3 in amino acids: CASTPQTDEQYF. The CDR3 region has the DNA TGTGCCAGCACCCCCCAGACCGACGAGCAGTACTTC.

The chain's CDR3 is CASSRGYTEAFF. As DNA, the CDR3 is TGTGCCAGCAGTAGGGGGTACACTGAAGCTTTCTTT. This rearrangement joins TRBV7-9 to TRBJ1-1; D perhaps matches TRBD1 (6 bases). The CDR3 has 12 residues. The germline V and J ends were trimmed by 6 bases and 3 bases, with 8 bases remaining between them. Germline V gene lookup returns CDR1 SEHNR and CDR2 FQNEAQ (reference sequence).

The J gene is TRBJ2-5, the V gene TRBV6-5; D may be TRBD1 or TRBD2 (6 bases each). Germline CDR1 reads MNHEY; CDR2 reads SVGAGI. The CDR3 contains 15 residues. Deletions cut 6 bases from V and 7 bases from J, with 21 bases between. CDR3 region: CASRDRGTRGGTQYF. In DNA form, the CDR3 reads TGTGCCAGCAGGGACCGCGGGACCAGGGGTGGGACCCAGTACTTC.

This clone showed up just a few times. V and J are TRBV7-9 and TRBJ2-1, with TRBD1 as a possible D gene (5 bases). Germline V lookup: CDR1 SEHNR, CDR2 FQNEAQ (reference sequence). V lost 4 bases to trimming and J lost 3 bases, with 10 bases between them. The CDR3 sequence is 14 residues long. CDR3 loop: CASSSPTGYNEQFF. DNA of the CDR3: TGTGCCAGCAGCTCTCCCACAGGCTACAATGAGCAGTTCTTC.

This clone was recorded only once. The chain carries TRBV7-3 and TRBJ2-3; 9 nucleotides match TRBD2. The CDR3 is 13 amino acids. The V gene end was trimmed by 10 bases and the J gene end by 5 bases; junction bases not matched to a gene: 7. In germline, CDR1 is SGHTA, CDR2 FQGTGA. In DNA, the CDR3 is TGTGCCACCGCGGGGGGGCCATTAGATACGCAGTATTTT. Protein product: CATAGGPLDTQYF.

The chain employs TRBV28 and TRBJ1-5; the D is unclear. Trimming took 5 bases from V and 8 from J, leaving 10 bases between them. The CDR3 covers 12 residues. The germline gives CDR1 MDHEN, CDR2 SYDVKM. CDR3 in amino acids: CASSLRVEPQHF. The CDR3 DNA is TGTGCCAGCAGTCTCCGGGTGGAGCCCCAGCATTTT. The full variable domain, rest sourced from reference TRBV28 and TRBJ1-5, is DVKVTQSSRYLVKRTGEKVFLECVQDMDHENMFWYRQDPGLGLRLIYFSYDVKMKEKGDIPEGYSVSREKKERFSLILESASTNQTSMYLCASSLRVEPQHFGDGTRLSIL.

The rearrangement uses TRBV19 and TRBJ2-7; 8 nucleotides agree with TRBD1. CDR3 size: 14 residues. The V segment lost 5 bases and the J segment 3 bases; nucleotides outside the gene matches: 6. Germline values: CDR1 LNHDA, CDR2 SQIVND (reference sequence). This CDR3 is CASSLTGALYEQYF. The CDR3 DNA sequence: TGTGCCAGTAGTCTGACAGGGGCCCTCTACGAGCAGTACTTC.

The V gene is TRBV25-1, the J gene TRBJ1-2; D remains ambiguous. The CDR3 length is 11 residues. The germline V gene has CDR1 MGHDK and CDR2 SYGVNS. V was shortened by 3 bases and J by 4 bases, with 3 bases between the two germline ends. The CDR3 DNA follows: TGTGCCAGCAGTGACGGCTATGGCTACACCTTC. Translating gives CASSDGYGYTF.